The 18 T cell receptor beta chains in this list originate from one sample, sequenced in a study of blood T cell repertoires in COVID-19. Profiling relied on immunoSEQ multiplex PCR, and the TCRdb table lists in-frame clones only, not all of them. The sample consists of under 30,000 clones, 80% of them appearing once. The sequenced sample consisted of peripheral blood. The receptor source for this set is a woman aged 70-85 years with acute or convalescent COVID-19.

The chain links TRBV2 to TRBJ2-3; 8 bases line up with TRBD1. The CDR3 sequence is 16 residues long. The V gene end was trimmed by 7 bases and the J gene end by 1 base; junction bases not matched to a gene: 10. Germline V gene lookup returns CDR1 SNHLY and CDR2 FYNNEI. Here the CDR3 reads CASTHPTGAGTDTQYF. CDR3 DNA: TGTGCCAGCACTCACCCGACAGGGGCGGGCACAGATACGCAGTATTTT.

This clone has a single count. The CDR3 protein is CASSYSTSGFYEQYF. The CDR3 DNA reads TGTGCCAGCAGTTACTCGACTAGCGGCTTCTACGAGCAGTACTTC. This chain connects TRBV6-6 to TRBJ2-7, with TRBD2 identical over 9 bases. Germline CDR1 is MNHNY and CDR2 is SVGAGI (reference sequence). J lost 3 bases, V lost 0 bases, and 3 bases had no gene match. This CDR3 has 15 amino acids.

The chain couples TRBV6-4 to TRBJ2-6, with D perhaps TRBD2 (5 bases). The germline V gene encodes CDR1 MRHNA and CDR2 SNTAGT. The CDR3 runs 16 residues. Trimming shortened V by 3 bases and J by 4 bases, and 13 bases separated the two germline ends. This CDR3 is CASSESPGEGANVLTF. The CDR3 DNA reads as TGTGCCAGCAGTGAGTCCCCCGGGGAAGGGGCCAACGTCCTGACTTTC.

The chain has TRBV28 and TRBJ2-6; possibly TRBD1 for D (6 bases). This CDR3 comprises 15 residues. Germline lookup yields CDR1 MDHEN and CDR2 SYDVKM. The ends were cut back, 5 bases at V and 0 bases at J, with 8 bases in the middle. CDR3 bases: TGTGCCAGCAGTGGACAGTTCTCTGGGGCCAACGTCCTGACTTTC. The encoded protein is CASSGQFSGANVLTF.

The V call is TRBV11-3, the J call TRBJ2-7, with 8 nucleotides matching TRBD1. Trimming cost V 4 bases and J 0 bases; bases outside gene matches: 5. CDR3 length equals 15 residues. The germline V gene has CDR1 SGHNT and CDR2 YENEEA. DNA of the CDR3: TGTGCCAGCAGCTCCGGGACAGGCCTCTCCTACGAGCAGTACTTC. Translation: CASSSGTGLSYEQYF.

As for this clone: The same CDR3 also results from other DNA sequences found in this sample. The chain links TRBV6-2 or TRBV6-3 to TRBJ2-5, with TRBD1 matching over 8 bases. This CDR3 is 14 amino acids long. The germline gives CDR1 MNHEY, CDR2 SVGEGT. V trimming: 2 bases; J trimming: 5 bases; junction bases outside the gene matches: 4. CDR3 DNA: TGTGCCAGCAGTTACCTCGACAGGGGCGAGACCCAGTACTTC. It translates to CASSYLDRGETQYF.

The chain couples TRBV29-1 to TRBJ1-3; D not resolved. V gave up 8 bases and J gave up 4 bases, with 9 bases separating them. The length of the CDR3 is 11 residues. Per germline, CDR1 SQVTM and CDR2 ANQGSEA. The CDR3 sequence is CSTGEGNTIYF. CDR3 nucleotide sequence: TGCAGCACCGGAGAAGGAAACACCATATATTTT.

The chain couples TRBV5-1 to TRBJ2-5, with TRBD1 as a possible D gene (5 bases). V gave up 1 base and J gave up 3 bases, with 7 bases separating them. Germline CDR1 SGHRS, CDR2 YFSETQ. The CDR3 extends over 13 amino acids. The CDR3 loop is CASSLTREETQYF. The CDR3 nucleotides read TGCGCCAGCAGCTTGACCAGGGAAGAGACCCAGTACTTC.

The chain joins TRBV6-1 to TRBJ1-2, with D hard to call. V lost 1 base and J 8 bases, leaving 8 bases between the germline ends. The CDR3 runs to 12 residues. Germline CDR1 is MNHNS and CDR2 is SASEGT. For the CDR3, the DNA is TGTGCCAGCAGTGAAGTTGGTCGGGGCTACACCTTC. This translates into CASSEVGRGYTF.

The chain is built from TRBV5-5 and TRBJ2-3, with D possibly matching TRBD1 (5 bases). This CDR3 has 15 residues. The V gene lost 4 bases and the J gene lost 0 bases, with 12 bases spanning the gap. Germline loops: CDR1 SGHKS, CDR2 YYEKEE (reference sequence). The CDR3 sequence: CASSGAGHSTDTQYF. The CDR3 DNA is TGTGCCAGCAGCGGGGCAGGGCATAGCACAGATACGCAGTATTTT.

The chain has TRBV3-1 (or the pseudogene TRBV3-2) and TRBJ2-1; D unresolved. V lost 1 base and J lost 6, with 7 bases in between. The V gene's germline CDR1 is LGHDT and CDR2 YNNKEL (reference sequence). The CDR3 spans 13 residues. CDR3 in amino acids: CASSQVPRNEQFF. DNA for the CDR3: TGTGCCAGCAGCCAAGTCCCCCGCAATGAGCAGTTCTTC.

The CDR3 DNA sequence: TGCGCCAGCAGCTTGGGTGGGACTGCCGACGAGCAGTACTTC. Protein sequence: CASSLGGTADEQYF. V usage is TRBV5-1 and J usage is TRBJ2-7; the D gene is possibly TRBD2 (6 bases). There are 14 residues in the CDR3. Germline V gene sequence: CDR1 SGHRS, CDR2 YFSETQ. V lost 0 bases, J lost 5 bases, and 12 bases lay in between.

This clone was seen a few times. This chain joins TRBV7-9 and TRBJ1-6; D is undetermined. Deletions cut 3 bases from V and 9 bases from J, with 15 bases between. The CDR3 extends over 15 amino acids. CDR1 and CDR2 (germline): SEHNR, FQNEAQ (reference sequence). DNA for the CDR3: TGTGCCAGCAGCTTTGGACCCGAGGGTGGTTCACCCCTCCACTTT. Residues: CASSFGPEGGSPLHF. The whole variable domain, remainder taken from reference TRBV7-9 and TRBJ1-6, is DTGVSQNPRHKITKRGQNVTFRCDPISEHNRLYWYRQTLGQGPEFLTYFQNEAQLEKSRLLSDRFSAERPKGSFSTLEIQRTEQGDSAMYLCASSFGPEGGSPLHFGNGTRLTVT.

The chain uses TRBV20-1 and TRBJ1-4, with no clear D. V lost 3 bases and J 6 bases, leaving 17 bases between the germline ends. From germline, CDR1 is DFQATT and CDR2 SNEGSKA (reference sequence). This CDR3 is built from 15 residues. CDR3 region: CSASFPTGRDEKLFF. The DNA for the CDR3 is TGCAGTGCTAGTTTCCCCACGGGGAGGGATGAAAAACTGTTTTTT.

The V gene is TRBV28, the J gene TRBJ2-7; TRBD2 is a possible D gene (5 bases). Trimming stripped 7 bases from V and 5 bases from J, with 15 bases between. The CDR3 consists of 13 residues. Germline lookup yields CDR1 MDHEN and CDR2 SYDVKM. CDR3 residues: CASTSGSLHEQYF. For the CDR3, the DNA is TGTGCCAGCACCTCGGGGTCTTTACACGAGCAGTACTTC.

This clone was observed a handful of times. J is TRBJ2-1 and V is TRBV18; D possibly corresponds to TRBD1 (5 bases). Deletions cut 7 bases from V and 5 bases from J, with 18 bases between. The CDR3 covers 15 residues. The germline V gene encodes CDR1 KGHSH and CDR2 LQKENI. The CDR3: CASFQDEAGNNEQFF. The CDR3, as DNA: TGTGCCAGCTTTCAGGACGAGGCAGGGAACAATGAGCAGTTCTTC.

The chain is built from TRBV7-9 and TRBJ2-2, with a possible D match to TRBD1 (5 bases). This CDR3 spans 15 amino acids. The V gene's germline CDR1 is SEHNR and CDR2 FQNEAQ (reference sequence). The V end lost 5 bases, the J end lost 0 bases, and 10 bases lay between the germline ends. The CDR3 sequence is CASSNPTANTGELFF. The CDR3 region has the DNA TGTGCCAGCAGCAACCCGACAGCGAACACCGGGGAGCTGTTTTTT.

This chain uses TRBV4-2 with TRBJ2-1; 9 positions match TRBD2. This CDR3 is built from 15 residues. V trimming: 4 bases; J trimming: 5 bases; junction bases outside the gene matches: 6. Germline V CDR1 and CDR2: LGHNA, YNFKEQ. CDR3 amino acids: CASSPLAGLDNEQFF. The CDR3 region has the DNA TGTGCCAGCAGCCCCCTAGCGGGATTGGACAATGAGCAGTTCTTC.